What follows are 19 T cell receptor beta chains derived from one specimen sequenced in a study of T cell changes during pregnancy in multiple sclerosis. Data came from immunoSEQ multiplex PCR; TCRdb stores just in-frame clones and leaves some out. Here the sample spans tens of thousands of clones, around nine tenths being singletons. Material: CD4+ T cells from peripheral blood mononuclear cells, obtained before pregnancy. The source of these receptors is a female donor with multiple sclerosis, enrolled in a pregnancy study.

This clone was picked up a small number of times. The V gene is TRBV6-6, the J gene TRBJ2-7, with 13 bases matching TRBD2. V shed 7 bases and J 5 bases; nucleotides not matched to a gene: 11. CDR1 is MNHNY and CDR2 is SVGAGI in the germline V gene (reference sequence). This CDR3 contains 16 residues. This chain's CDR3 is CASTGTSGIPLHEQYF. The CDR3 nucleotides read TGTGCCAGCACCGGGACTAGCGGGATACCCCTCCACGAGCAGTACTTC.

The chain couples TRBV28 to TRBJ2-1, with 12 bases lining up with TRBD2. CDR1 and CDR2 from the germline V gene are MDHEN and SYDVKM. J was trimmed by 10 bases and V by 4 bases; bases with no gene match: 8. The CDR3 contains 15 residues. DNA of the CDR3: TGTGCCAGCAGTTCCCGACTAGCGGGAGTAGTAGAGCAGTTCTTC. Translating it yields CASSSRLAGVVEQFF.

The chain joins TRBV30 to TRBJ1-6, with 10 bases fitting TRBD1. The germline CDR1 and CDR2 sequences are GTSNPN and SVGIG (reference sequence). V lost 4 bases and J lost 7; bases outside the gene matches: 4. The CDR3 has 14 amino acids. CDR3 protein: CAWIGDRGNSPLHF. For the CDR3, the DNA is TGTGCCTGGATTGGGGACAGGGGCAATTCACCCCTCCACTTT.

This chain links TRBV6-1 with TRBJ2-7, with 8 bases identical to TRBD1. Germline V CDR1 and CDR2: MNHNS, SASEGT. J lost 3 bases, V lost 0 bases, and 1 base had no gene match. This CDR3 is built from 14 residues. The CDR3 spells CASSEAGQVYEQYF. The CDR3, as DNA: TGTGCCAGCAGTGAAGCGGGACAGGTCTACGAGCAGTACTTC.

The V gene is TRBV15, the J gene TRBJ2-7; 9 nucleotides line up with TRBD1. V dropped 1 base and J dropped 0; count of bases not matched to a gene: 4. Germline values: CDR1 LNHNV, CDR2 YYDKDF (reference sequence). The CDR3 sequence is 16 residues long. In DNA, the CDR3 is TGTGCCACCAGCAGAGTGTCGGGACAGGGCTCCTACGAGCAGTACTTC. Protein sequence: CATSRVSGQGSYEQYF.

The chain carries TRBV19 and TRBJ1-5; 10 bases are a match to TRBD1. The germline gives CDR1 LNHDA, CDR2 SQIVND (reference sequence). Germline trimming cut 4 bases from V and 6 bases from J; bases unmatched to any gene: 9. The CDR3 length is 16 residues. CDR3 residues: CASSNLDRGASQPQHF. The CDR3 region has the DNA TGTGCCAGTAGTAACCTGGACAGGGGGGCAAGTCAGCCCCAGCATTTT.

The chain employs TRBV27 and TRBJ2-7, with 8 bases aligning to TRBD2. The CDR3 loop spans 16 amino acids. Trimming cost V 2 bases and J 6 bases; bases outside gene matches: 12. Germline CDR1 MNHEY, CDR2 SMNVEV (reference sequence). CDR3 nucleotides: TGTGCCAGCAGTTTACGGGGGGTAGCGGGGTCACGCGAGCAGTACTTC. As protein: CASSLRGVAGSREQYF.

J is TRBJ2-2 and V is TRBV5-5, with a weak D call TRBD2 (6 bases). From germline, CDR1 is SGHKS and CDR2 YYEKEE (reference sequence). The CDR3 is 15 residues long. V gave up 1 base and J gave up 2 bases, with 9 bases separating them. CDR3: CASSLFGGNTGELFF. For the CDR3, the DNA is TGTGCCAGCAGCTTGTTCGGGGGAAACACCGGGGAGCTGTTTTTT.

This rearrangement joins TRBV7-8 to TRBJ1-1; 9 bases line up with TRBD1. The germline V gene has CDR1 SGHVS and CDR2 FQNEAQ. This CDR3 is built from 15 residues. V trimming: 4 bases; J trimming: 0 bases; junction bases outside the gene matches: 3. CDR3 amino acids: CASSSGQGLNTEAFF. The CDR3 DNA reads as TGTGCCAGCAGCTCCGGACAGGGGCTGAACACTGAAGCTTTCTTT.

V and J are TRBV5-4 and TRBJ2-2; D is unclear. Germline assignment: CDR1 SGHNT and CDR2 YYREEE (reference sequence). V was trimmed by 1 base and J by 7 bases, leaving 5 bases between them. The CDR3 contains 12 residues. The CDR3 loop is CASSLPNGELFF. As DNA, the CDR3 is TGTGCCAGCAGCTTGCCCAACGGGGAGCTGTTTTTT. The complete variable domain, with remaining parts taken from reference TRBV5-4 and TRBJ2-2, reads ETGVTQSPTHLIKTRGQQVTLRCSSQSGHNTVSWYQQALGQGPQFIFQYYREEENGRGNFPPRFSGLQFPNYSSELNVNALELDDSALYLCASSLPNGELFFGEGSRLTVL.

V gene TRBV30 combines with J gene TRBJ1-1; no clear D gene. Trimming removed 3 bases from V and 7 bases from J, with 15 bases in between. The germline gives CDR1 GTSNPN, CDR2 SVGIG (reference sequence). The CDR3 consists of 13 residues. The CDR3 loop reads CAWRAGGRIEAFF. CDR3 nucleotide sequence: TGTGCCTGGAGGGCCGGAGGGCGGATTGAAGCTTTCTTT.

A single count supports this clone. The J gene is TRBJ2-3, the V gene TRBV5-4; 8 bases align to TRBD2. CDR1 is SGHNT and CDR2 is YYREEE in the germline V gene (reference sequence). With V trimmed by 0 bases and J by 6 bases, 6 bases remained unmatched. The CDR3 spans 15 residues. CDR3 in DNA: TGTGCCAGCAGCTTGGGGGGACTAGGAGGGGATACGCAGTATTTT. This sequence encodes CASSLGGLGGDTQYF.

This clone was seen a single time. The chain couples TRBV9 to TRBJ1-3; D is unresolved. This CDR3 contains 15 residues. The ends were cut back, 4 bases at V and 0 bases at J, with 11 bases in the middle. From germline, CDR1 is SGDLS and CDR2 YYNGEE. The DNA for the CDR3 is TGTGCCAGCAGCCCTAGAACCAGCTCTGGAAACACCATATATTTT. Protein: CASSPRTSSGNTIYF.

The table lists this clone with a count of one. This rearrangement joins TRBV12-5 to TRBJ2-5; TRBD2 matches at 10 bases. J gave up 7 bases and V 2 bases, and 7 bases lay outside the gene matches. The CDR3 is 15 amino acids. CDR1 and CDR2 from the germline V gene are LGHNT and FRNRAP. The CDR3 sequence: CASGLFLAGVTTQYF. CDR3 sequence (DNA): TGTGCTAGTGGTTTGTTCCTAGCGGGGGTCACGACCCAGTACTTC.

The chain employs TRBV5-7 and TRBJ1-1; 8 bases align to TRBD1. TRBV5-7 falls under the ORF class, with uncertain function. CDR3 length: 15 residues. The V segment lost 3 bases and the J segment 0 bases; nucleotides outside the gene matches: 4. The CDR3: CASSSNRGLNTEAFF. DNA for the CDR3: TGTGCCAGCAGCTCCAACAGGGGGTTGAACACTGAAGCTTTCTTT.

The rearrangement links TRBV19 to TRBJ2-1, with D perhaps matching TRBD2 (7 bases). In germline, CDR1 is LNHDA, CDR2 SQIVND (reference sequence). Trimming stripped 10 bases from V and 3 bases from J, with 19 bases between. The CDR3 runs 15 residues. This CDR3 is CATQGGGAVYNEQFF. Written as DNA, the CDR3 is TGTGCCACCCAGGGAGGGGGGGCCGTCTACAATGAGCAGTTCTTC.

The chain employs TRBV27 and TRBJ2-7; 7 bases agree with TRBD1. The CDR3 runs to 18 residues. Unmatched junction bases numbered 16, after V lost 2 bases and J lost 3 bases. Germline lookup yields CDR1 MNHEY and CDR2 SMNVEV (reference sequence). The CDR3, as DNA: TGTGCCAGCAGTTTAATGGCGCGTCTGGGACAGAACTTCTACGAGCAGTACTTC. Protein sequence: CASSLMARLGQNFYEQYF.

V gene TRBV30 combines with J gene TRBJ2-6; D is unresolved. CDR1 and CDR2 (germline): GTSNPN, SVGIG (reference sequence). The V end lost 4 bases, the J end lost 1 base, and 5 bases lay between the germline ends. This CDR3 is 13 amino acids long. CDR3 amino acids: CAWTPSGANVLTF. As DNA, the CDR3 is TGTGCCTGGACCCCGTCTGGGGCCAACGTCCTGACTTTC.

The chain links TRBV11-3 to TRBJ2-5; 11 nucleotides agree with TRBD1. There are 15 residues in the CDR3. With 4 bases clipped from V and 5 bases from J, the junction kept 6 bases outside the gene matches. CDR1 and CDR2 (germline): SGHNT, YENEEA. The CDR3 DNA is TGTGCCAGCAGCTCCGGGACAGGGGGTAGGGAGACCCAGTACTTC. Its protein is CASSSGTGGRETQYF. The full variable domain, rest sourced from reference TRBV11-3 and TRBJ2-5, is EAGVVQSPRYKIIEKKQPVAFWCNPISGHNTLYWYLQNLGQGPELLIRYENEEAVDDSQLPKDRFSAERLKGVDSTLKIQPAELGDSAVYLCASSSGTGGRETQYFGPGTRLLVL.